One and the same sample provided the 32 T cell receptor beta chains below, sequenced in a study of T cells in Graves' hyperthyroidism and ophthalmopathy. RNA transcripts yielded amplified TCR beta CDR3 regions. The HTBI primer set was used in a first-round RT-PCR of the TCR CDR3. TCRdb re-called the multiplex PCR reads through MiXCR, storing one row per CDR3 protein. The sample has 300,000 or so distinct CDR3 sequences, approximately 15% seen once; the top ten hold 33%. Sequenced sample: blood. Source of these receptors: a man aged 25 to 40 with Graves' hyperthyroidism.

This chain connects TRBV5-1 to TRBJ2-3; 14 nucleotides align to TRBD2. Looked up from germline, CDR1 is SGHRS and CDR2 is YFSETQ. This CDR3 comprises 17 residues. Losses at the gene ends were 0 bases for V and 6 bases for J; bases not matched to a gene: 6. The CDR3 protein is CASSLAGWTSGRDTQYF. CDR3 bases: TGCGCCAGCAGCTTGGCTGGGTGGACTAGCGGGAGGGATACGCAGTATTTT.

This clonotype was detected many times. The V call is TRBV6-1, the J call TRBJ1-1, with D possibly matching TRBD1 (6 bases). Germline V gene lookup returns CDR1 MNHNS and CDR2 SASEGT. This CDR3 is built from 15 residues. Trimming took off 5 bases at V and 5 bases at J, with 18 bases between the two ends. The CDR3 nucleotides are TGTGCCAGCAGTTCAATTCGAGGGGGGGGGACTGAAGCTTTCTTT. This translates into CASSSIRGGGTEAFF.

This clonotype was detected many times. V usage is TRBV3-1 and J usage is TRBJ2-1; D remains unclear. Germline lookup yields CDR1 LGHDT and CDR2 YNNKEL (reference sequence). CDR3 size: 12 residues. V dropped 3 bases and J dropped 4 bases, with 4 bases sitting between them. The CDR3 is CASSQIYNEQFF. CDR3 coding DNA: TGTGCCAGCAGCCAGATATACAATGAGCAGTTCTTC.

The V gene is TRBV2, the J gene TRBJ2-5, with D perhaps being TRBD1 or TRBD2 (5 bases each). The CDR3 is 15 amino acids. Trimming pared 6 bases from V and 4 bases from J, leaving 18 bases between. Germline values: CDR1 SNHLY, CDR2 FYNNEI. The CDR3 DNA follows: TGTGCCAGCAGCCGGGTCCCGGGGCCCGCAGAGACCCAGTACTTC. Its protein product is CASSRVPGPAETQYF.

This clonotype was recorded many times. This chain joins TRBV5-1 and TRBJ1-3; D gene ambiguous. The CDR3 extends over 15 amino acids. CDR1 SGHRS and CDR2 YFSETQ come from the germline V gene. V was clipped by 0 bases and J by 0 bases, with 7 bases between them. The chain's CDR3 is CASSLAPVSGNTIYF. The CDR3 DNA reads as TGCGCCAGCAGCTTGGCTCCGGTCTCTGGAAACACCATATATTTT.

This clonotype was detected a few times. The V gene is TRBV29-1, the J gene TRBJ2-3; D may be TRBD2 (6 bases). This CDR3 is 17 amino acids long. From germline, CDR1 is SQVTM and CDR2 ANQGSEA. V was clipped by 5 bases and J by 0 bases, with 21 bases between them. DNA of the CDR3: TGCAGCGTTCCGAGAGAGCGGGCGCGAATTAGCACAGATACGCAGTATTTT. Translation: CSVPRERARISTDTQYF.

As DNA, the CDR3 is TGTGCCAGCAGCTTGTCCCGGGACACTCGGGAGACCCAGTACTTC. This encodes CASSLSRDTRETQYF. The chain carries TRBV11-3 and TRBJ2-5, with D maybe TRBD1 (6 bases). The germline V gene has CDR1 SGHNT and CDR2 YENEEA. CDR3 size: 15 residues. Trimming stripped 3 bases from V and 5 bases from J, with 16 bases between.

Ten or more counts support this clonotype. This rearrangement joins TRBV29-1 to TRBJ2-1, with 14 bases lining up with TRBD2. The CDR3 runs 13 residues. V shed 7 bases, J shed 8 bases, and the junction held 4 bases outside the gene matches. Germline V CDR1 and CDR2: SQVTM, ANQGSEA. Written as DNA, the CDR3 is TGCAGCGCCCCGACTAGCGGGAGGGATGAGCAGTTCTTC. It yields the protein CSAPTSGRDEQFF.

As regards this clonotype: This clone may be a read error of a much larger clone one base away. The chain joins TRBV6-2 or TRBV6-3 to TRBJ1-4, with a tentative D call TRBD1 (5 bases). The germline V gene has CDR1 MNHEY and CDR2 SVGEGT. CDR3 length equals 14 residues. CDR3 amino acids: CASRSSGPAEELFF. In nucleotides, the CDR3 is TGTGCCAGCCGGTCGTCGGGGCCAGCTGAAGAACTGTTTTTT.

This clonotype was counted at least ten times. This chain uses TRBV11-3 with TRBJ2-1; D is unresolved. The V end was cut by 5 bases, the J end by 7 bases, with 15 bases between. In germline, CDR1 is SGHNT, CDR2 YENEEA. The CDR3 is 14 amino acids. As DNA, the CDR3 is TGTGCCAGCAGCCCGACTGCCCTTGGGAATGAGCAGTTCTTC. It encodes CASSPTALGNEQFF.

At least ten counts were recorded for this clonotype. The chain recombines TRBV20-1 with TRBJ2-5, with 7 bases identical to TRBD1. This CDR3 region has 18 residues. CDR1 and CDR2 (germline): DFQATT, SNEGSKA (reference sequence). The junction had 15 bases not matched to a gene; V was cut back by 2 bases and J by 0 bases. CDR3 bases: TGCAGTGCTAGAAGACAGGGAATCGAAAGCTTGTACCAAGAGACCCAGTACTTC. Protein sequence: CSARRQGIESLYQETQYF.

Ten or more counts support this clonotype. The chain carries TRBV7-2 and TRBJ2-5; D is uncertain. V dropped 7 bases and J dropped 2 bases, with 11 bases sitting between them. This CDR3 spans 13 amino acids. In germline, CDR1 is SGHTA, CDR2 FQGNSA. The CDR3 sequence: CASNTLLQETQYF. The CDR3, as DNA: TGTGCCAGCAACACACTATTGCAAGAGACCCAGTACTTC.

This clonotype was recorded many times. The chain carries TRBV12-3 or TRBV12-4 and TRBJ1-1; no clear D gene. Trimming stripped 6 bases from V and 0 bases from J, with 17 bases between. This CDR3 is 16 amino acids long. CDR3 sequence reads: CASSRRYARMNTEAFF. The CDR3 DNA sequence: TGTGCCAGCAGCCGTCGGTATGCGAGAATGAACACTGAAGCTTTCTTT.

The table lists this clonotype with many counts. The V gene is TRBV6-5, the J gene TRBJ2-7; 9 positions match TRBD1. Germline V gene sequence: CDR1 MNHEY, CDR2 SVGAGI. This CDR3 contains 16 residues. With V trimmed by 2 bases and J by 0 bases, 5 bases remained unmatched. The CDR3 protein is CASSYGTGTISYEQYF. The CDR3 coding sequence is TGTGCCAGCAGTTACGGGACAGGGACTATCTCCTACGAGCAGTACTTC.

This clonotype was seen repeatedly, ten times or more. The gene calls are TRBV2 and TRBJ2-7; D remains ambiguous. The germline gives CDR1 SNHLY, CDR2 FYNNEI. The CDR3 is made up of 13 amino acids. V lost 0 bases and J lost 6, with 9 bases in between. In DNA, the CDR3 is TGTGCCAGCAGTGAAGCGCTTGGGTCCGAGCAGTACTTC. This translates into CASSEALGSEQYF.

The chain employs TRBV6-1 and TRBJ1-4; unclear D gene. The germline V and J ends were trimmed by 8 bases and 6 bases, with 10 bases remaining between them. Germline-derived CDR1 and CDR2 are MNHNS and SASEGT. This CDR3 contains 12 residues. CDR3 DNA: TGTGCCAGCGGGGTAGGGTATGAAAAACTGTTTTTT. Protein sequence: CASGVGYEKLFF.

The V call is TRBV29-1, the J call TRBJ2-3; TRBD2 is a possible D gene (6 bases). Trimming left V 3 bases short and J 8 bases short, with 12 bases between. The CDR3 contains 12 residues. Germline CDR1 SQVTM, CDR2 ANQGSEA. The CDR3 spells CSVETKGGTQYF. CDR3 nucleotide sequence: TGCAGCGTTGAGACGAAGGGAGGTACGCAGTATTTT.

This clonotype was found once. The V call is TRBV11-2, the J call TRBJ2-1; 8 nucleotides line up with TRBD2. Germline V gene data show CDR1 as SGHAT and CDR2 as FQNNGV. CDR3 length: 15 residues. Trimming at V came to 6 bases and at J to 2 bases, leaving 6 bases not matched to a gene. The CDR3 sequence is CASRRLAQTYNEQFF. The CDR3 DNA sequence: TGTGCCAGCAGGCGACTAGCGCAAACCTACAATGAGCAGTTCTTC.

This clonotype came up many times. The chain links TRBV2 to TRBJ2-7, with 7 bases lining up with TRBD1. Germline CDR1 SNHLY, CDR2 FYNNEI. This CDR3 contains 17 residues. Trimming took 5 bases from V and 0 from J; bases not matched to a gene: 13. The CDR3, as DNA: TGTGCCAGCAGTTTCTACCAAGGGACAGAAAGCTCCTACGAGCAGTACTTC. This encodes CASSFYQGTESSYEQYF.

This clonotype showed up many times. The chain employs TRBV27 and TRBJ2-5; the match to TRBD2 covers 11 bases. CDR3 length: 15 amino acids. Germline-derived CDR1 and CDR2 are MNHEY and SMNVEV (reference sequence). The V gene end was trimmed by 5 bases and the J gene end by 1 base; junction bases not matched to a gene: 3. Here the CDR3 reads CASSGGTSGQETQYF. CDR3 bases: TGTGCCAGCAGTGGAGGGACTAGCGGCCAAGAGACCCAGTACTTC.

The V gene is TRBV7-9, the J gene TRBJ2-3; no firm D call. Germline V gene data show CDR1 as SEHNR and CDR2 as FQNEAQ (reference sequence). Trimming stripped 5 bases from V and 2 bases from J, with 17 bases between. The CDR3 totals 16 residues. This CDR3 reads CASSPIPSRITDTQYF. CDR3 DNA sequence: TGTGCCAGCAGCCCTATTCCCAGCAGAATCACAGATACGCAGTATTTT.

This clonotype occurred once. The gene calls are TRBV10-3 and TRBJ2-7, with TRBD2 matching 14 bases. J lost 5 bases, V lost 0 bases, and 3 bases had no gene match. The V gene's germline CDR1 is ENHRY and CDR2 SYGVKD. CDR3 length: 16 amino acids. The CDR3 nucleotides read TGTGCCATCAGTGAGTCGGGGACTAGCGGGAGTGACGAGCAGTACTTC. As protein: CAISESGTSGSDEQYF.

This clonotype occurred many times. V usage is TRBV11-2 and J usage is TRBJ1-1; D is unclear. The CDR3 sequence is 13 residues long. Germline V lookup: CDR1 SGHAT, CDR2 FQNNGV. V lost 5 bases and J 7 bases, leaving 14 bases between the germline ends. CDR3 DNA: TGTGCCAGCAGCCTAACCCTCATGGGTGAAGCTTTCTTT. Translating gives CASSLTLMGEAFF.

This clonotype came up many times. The J gene is TRBJ1-1, the V gene TRBV6-1, with 8 bases fitting TRBD1. Looked up from germline, CDR1 is MNHNS and CDR2 is SASEGT. The trim removed 4 bases at V and 0 bases at J, leaving 7 bases unmatched. The length of the CDR3 is 16 residues. The CDR3 bases are TGTGCCAGCAGTGCGGGGGACAGGTCGTTGAACACTGAAGCTTTCTTT. Translated: CASSAGDRSLNTEAFF.

The gene calls are TRBV12-3 or TRBV12-4 and TRBJ1-1, with 10 nucleotides matching TRBD1. This CDR3 is 15 amino acids long. With 6 bases clipped from V and 4 bases from J, the junction kept 8 bases outside the gene matches. The CDR3 loop is CASSSDRGGVTEAFF. DNA of the CDR3: TGTGCCAGCAGCTCGGACAGGGGGGGGGTCACTGAAGCTTTCTTT.

The chain recombines TRBV5-1 with TRBJ1-1; no firm D call. This CDR3 has 16 amino acids. Trimming pared 3 bases from V and 0 bases from J, leaving 15 bases between. The germline V gene has CDR1 SGHRS and CDR2 YFSETQ. This CDR3 is CASSSGVTALNTEAFF. The CDR3 region has the DNA TGCGCCAGCAGCTCGGGAGTAACCGCATTGAACACTGAAGCTTTCTTT.

This clonotype occurred many times. The chain carries TRBV7-3 and TRBJ2-5, with 8 bases aligning to TRBD2. The CDR3 sequence is 14 residues long. V was pared by 5 bases and J by 4 bases, with 6 bases of the junction left unmatched. CDR1 is SGHTA, CDR2 FQGTGA, per germline. In DNA form, the CDR3 reads TGTGCCAGCAGCGCCAGCGGGGGATCAGAGACCCAGTACTTC. Encoded protein: CASSASGGSETQYF. The full variable domain, its missing parts supplied by reference TRBV7-3 and TRBJ2-5, is GAGVSQTPSNKVTEKGKYVELRCDPISGHTALYWYRQSLGQGPEFLIYFQGTGAADDSGLPNDRFFAVRPEGSVSTLKIQRTERGDSAVYLCASSASGGSETQYFGPGTRLLVL.

The chain links TRBV11-2 to TRBJ2-1; no firm D call. The V end lost 6 bases, the J end lost 4 bases, and 22 bases lay between the germline ends. The CDR3 loop spans 17 amino acids. Germline V gene data show CDR1 as SGHAT and CDR2 as FQNNGV. CDR3 sequence reads: CASRVRAASPAYNEQFF. The CDR3 bases are TGTGCCAGCAGAGTGAGAGCAGCATCACCCGCTTACAATGAGCAGTTCTTC.

The table lists this clonotype with a few counts. The chain joins TRBV4-2 to TRBJ2-7, with 9 bases aligning to TRBD1. J gave up 3 bases and V 6 bases, and 9 bases lay outside the gene matches. The CDR3 length is 15 residues. The germline CDR1 and CDR2 sequences are LGHNA and YNFKEQ. The CDR3 reads CASRATTGGLYEQYF. DNA for the CDR3: TGTGCCAGCAGAGCCACGACAGGGGGTCTCTACGAGCAGTACTTC.

About this clonotype: Here the CDR3 omits its conserved ending phenylalanine or tryptophan, so a read error is the likely source. J is TRBJ1-1 and V is TRBV11-3, with unresolved D. Trimming left V 3 bases short and J 1 base short, with 6 bases between. Per germline, CDR1 SGHNT and CDR2 YENEEA. The CDR3 contains 13 residues. The CDR3 sequence is CASSFGQNTEAFL. CDR3 bases: TGTGCCAGCAGCTTTGGCCAGAACACTGAAGCTTTCCTT.

V is TRBV20-1 and J is TRBJ1-1, with 7 bases lining up with TRBD1. The CDR3 sequence is 12 residues long. V shed 6 bases, J shed 0 bases, and the junction held 1 base outside the gene matches. Germline values: CDR1 DFQATT, CDR2 SNEGSKA (reference sequence). The CDR3 DNA is TGCAGTGCGGGGACAGTGAACACTGAAGCTTTCTTT. It encodes CSAGTVNTEAFF.

This clonotype was found many times. The chain couples TRBV7-9 to TRBJ2-5; D is undetermined. V gave up 4 bases and J gave up 7 bases, with 7 bases separating them. The CDR3 length is 11 residues. Germline CDR1 reads SEHNR; CDR2 reads FQNEAQ (reference sequence). DNA of the CDR3: TGTGCCAGCAGCTCTCCTCCGACCCAGTACTTC. This codes for CASSSPPTQYF. The variable domain in full, completed from reference TRBV7-9 and TRBJ2-5, reads DTGVSQNPRHKITKRGQNVTFRCDPISEHNRLYWYRQTLGQGPEFLTYFQNEAQLEKSRLLSDRFSAERPKGSFSTLEIQRTEQGDSAMYLCASSSPPTQYFGPGTRLLVL.